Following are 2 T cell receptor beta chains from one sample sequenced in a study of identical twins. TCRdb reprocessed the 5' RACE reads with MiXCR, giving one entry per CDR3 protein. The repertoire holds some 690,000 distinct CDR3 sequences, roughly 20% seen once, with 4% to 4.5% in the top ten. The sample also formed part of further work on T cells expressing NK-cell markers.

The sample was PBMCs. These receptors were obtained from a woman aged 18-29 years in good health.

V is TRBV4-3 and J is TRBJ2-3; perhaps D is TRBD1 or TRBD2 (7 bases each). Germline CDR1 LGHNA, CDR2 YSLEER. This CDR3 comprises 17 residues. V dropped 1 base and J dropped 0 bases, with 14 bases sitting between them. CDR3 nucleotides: TGCGCCAGCAGCCAAGGGAGCGGGACAGTTAGCACAGATACGCAGTATTTT. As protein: CASSQGSGTVSTDTQYF.

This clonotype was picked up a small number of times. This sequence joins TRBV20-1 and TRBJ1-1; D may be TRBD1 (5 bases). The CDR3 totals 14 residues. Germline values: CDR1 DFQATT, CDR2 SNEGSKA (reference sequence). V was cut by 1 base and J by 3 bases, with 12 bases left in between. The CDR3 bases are TGCAGTGCTAGAGTTTTCGGGGGGGACACTGAAGCTTTCTTT. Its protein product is CSARVFGGDTEAFF.